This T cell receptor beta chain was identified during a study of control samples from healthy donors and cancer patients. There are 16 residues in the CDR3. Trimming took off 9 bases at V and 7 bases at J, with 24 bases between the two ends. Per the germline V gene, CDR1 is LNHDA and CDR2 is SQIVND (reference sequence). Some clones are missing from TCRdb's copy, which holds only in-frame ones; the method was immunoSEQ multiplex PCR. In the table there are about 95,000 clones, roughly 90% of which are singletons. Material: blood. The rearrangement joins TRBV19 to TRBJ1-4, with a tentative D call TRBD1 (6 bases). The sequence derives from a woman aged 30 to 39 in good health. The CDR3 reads CASKPRRGGGSEKLFF. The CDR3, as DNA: TGTGCCAGCAAACCCCGCCGAGGGGGTGGGAGTGAAAAACTGTTTTTT.